One and the same sample provided the 13 T cell receptor beta chains below, sequenced in a study of cytomegalovirus exposure and HLA in healthy donors listed by TCRdb under 2017. The library came from the immunoSEQ multiplex PCR assay. The multiplex PCR relied on a mix of 60 forward primers for TCR Vbeta segments and 13 reverse primers for TCR Jbeta segments. Drawn from immuneACCESS, this table holds only the in-frame rearrangements with V and J called that TCRdb kept. Clones are partly lost; checked studies trace under half to an unresolved V gene and leave the rest unexplained. Present in this sample are 200,000 to 250,000 clones, 83% of which were seen just once. The ten largest account for 1.1% to 1.5% of the sample. The sequencing input was PBMCs. The receptors were gathered from a girl aged 5 to 17 in good health and CMV-seronegative.

This rearrangement joins TRBV27 to TRBJ2-5; 8 bases are a match to TRBD1. The J call may be mistaken, given a closer DNA end match to TRBJ2-7. CDR3 length equals 14 residues. Germline-derived CDR1 and CDR2 are MNHEY and SMNVEV (reference sequence). The CDR3, as DNA: TGTGCCAGCAGTCCCACGGGGACAGGTTACGAGCAGTACTTC. It specifies CASSPTGTGYEQYF.

CDR3 sequence (DNA): TGTGCCAGCAGCTCGCAGGGAACTAGCACAGATACGCAGTATTTT. This encodes CASSSQGTSTDTQYF. This chain links TRBV7-2 with TRBJ2-3, with D possibly being TRBD1 (5 bases). The CDR3 loop spans 15 amino acids. From germline, CDR1 is SGHTA and CDR2 FQGNSA. V lost 4 bases, J lost 0 bases, and 11 bases lay in between.

The rearrangement uses TRBV6-5 and TRBJ1-3; D may be TRBD1 (5 bases). The CDR3 is 15 residues long. Germline V gene lookup returns CDR1 MNHEY and CDR2 SVGAGI. V lost 3 bases and J lost 4, with 13 bases in between. This chain's CDR3 is CASSYTGISGNTIYF. In nucleotides, the CDR3 is TGTGCCAGCAGTTATACAGGCATATCGGGAAACACCATATATTTT.

V usage is TRBV5-4 and J usage is TRBJ1-3, with D possibly being TRBD1 (6 bases). V lost 3 bases, J lost 4 bases, and 14 bases lay in between. Germline CDR1 is SGHNT and CDR2 is YYREEE (reference sequence). CDR3 length equals 15 residues. CDR3 amino acids: CASSSEGVRGNTIYF. CDR3 nucleotide sequence: TGTGCCAGCAGCTCTGAGGGGGTTAGAGGAAACACCATATATTTT.

The CDR3 region is CASSSPRGATNEKLFF. The CDR3 DNA follows: TGTGCCAGCAGCTCCCCCCGGGGTGCAACTAATGAAAAACTGTTTTTT. This chain connects TRBV28 to TRBJ1-4; D remains ambiguous. V shed 6 bases and J shed 0 bases, with 14 bases lying between them. From germline, CDR1 is MDHEN and CDR2 SYDVKM. The CDR3 consists of 16 residues.

This clone was counted only a few times. This chain uses TRBV7-6 with TRBJ2-1; unclear D gene. The CDR3 extends over 15 amino acids. The V end lost 1 base, the J end lost 4 bases, and 11 bases lay between the germline ends. Per germline, CDR1 SGHVS and CDR2 FNYEAQ. CDR3 sequence reads: CASSLGQTIYNEQFF. The CDR3 DNA reads as TGTGCCAGCAGCTTAGGTCAAACAATTTACAATGAGCAGTTCTTC.

CDR3 region: CASSYARAFAYGYTF. The DNA for the CDR3 is TGTGCCAGCAGCTACGCGCGAGCCTTCGCCTATGGCTACACCTTC. The gene calls are TRBV5-5 and TRBJ1-2; D remains ambiguous. Germline CDR1 and CDR2: SGHKS and YYEKEE (reference sequence). The CDR3 is 15 residues long. The ends were cut back, 3 bases at V and 4 bases at J, with 16 bases in the middle.

This sequence joins TRBV19 and TRBJ1-2, with a weak D call TRBD1 (5 bases). Deletions cut 4 bases from V and 5 bases from J, with 20 bases between. Looked up from germline, CDR1 is LNHDA and CDR2 is SQIVND (reference sequence). CDR3 length: 16 amino acids. The CDR3 sequence: CASSSISSGGNYGYTF. In DNA, the CDR3 is TGTGCCAGTAGTAGTATAAGTTCCGGGGGGAATTATGGCTACACCTTC. Full variable domain (remainder filled in from reference TRBV19 and TRBJ1-2): DGGITQSPKYLFRKEGQNVTLSCEQNLNHDAMYWYRQDPGQGLRLIYYSQIVNDFQKGDIAEGYSVSREKKESFPLTVTSAQKNPTAFYLCASSSISSGGNYGYTFGSGTRLTVV.

CDR3 DNA: TGTGCCAGCAGTTCGGGACAGGGGGCGTTCGGCTACACCTTC. Amino acid sequence: CASSSGQGAFGYTF. This chain links TRBV28 with TRBJ1-2; 12 bases are shared with TRBD1. Germline lookup yields CDR1 MDHEN and CDR2 SYDVKM. The CDR3 is 14 amino acids. The V gene end was trimmed by 4 bases and the J gene end by 8 bases; junction bases not matched to a gene: 5.

The chain carries TRBV18 and TRBJ1-1; tentatively, D is TRBD1 (5 bases). Germline V gene sequence: CDR1 KGHSH, CDR2 LQKENI. This CDR3 is 12 amino acids long. The V and J ends lost 6 bases and 5 bases respectively, with 10 bases between them. In DNA, the CDR3 is TGTGCCAGCTCCCGAGGACAAACTGAAGCTTTCTTT. Translation gives CASSRGQTEAFF.

This clone has only a few counts. The V call is TRBV4-3, the J call TRBJ1-2; D not certain. Germline V gene data show CDR1 as LGHNA and CDR2 as YSLEER. CDR3 length equals 14 residues. With 4 bases removed from V and 8 bases from J, the gap between germline ends came to 17 bases. DNA for the CDR3: TGCGCCAGCAGCCCCAACAGCGGCCCTAGGGGCTACACCTTC. This encodes CASSPNSGPRGYTF.

V gene TRBV4-1 combines with J gene TRBJ1-4; the D is unclear. The CDR3 is made up of 12 amino acids. In germline, CDR1 is MGHRA, CDR2 YSYEKL. Trimming cost V 3 bases and J 7 bases, with 6 bases left between them. CDR3 nucleotides: TGCGCCAGCAGCCAGAGGGTTGAAAAACTGTTTTTT. As protein: CASSQRVEKLFF.

The chain employs TRBV5-1 and TRBJ2-1, with 15 bases aligning to TRBD2. Trimming cost V 4 bases and J 4 bases; bases outside gene matches: 12. The CDR3 contains 19 residues. Germline values: CDR1 SGHRS, CDR2 YFSETQ. The CDR3 here is CASSPRRTSGGAGYNEQFF. CDR3 nucleotides: TGCGCCAGCAGCCCCCGCAGGACTAGCGGGGGGGCGGGGTACAATGAGCAGTTCTTC.